What follows are 30 T cell receptor beta chains derived from one specimen sequenced in a study of blood T cell repertoires in COVID-19. Libraries were prepared by immunoSEQ multiplex PCR; TCRdb keeps only in-frame clonotypes and omits some of them. The sample holds tens of thousands of clones; roughly four fifths are singletons and the top ten take under 7.5%. The sequenced sample was peripheral blood. These receptors originate from a man in his forties or fifties with active or convalescent COVID-19.

V is TRBV27 and J is TRBJ2-5; 8 nucleotides match TRBD1. Germline CDR1 is MNHEY and CDR2 is SMNVEV (reference sequence). This CDR3 region has 15 residues. The V segment lost 6 bases and the J segment 0 bases; nucleotides outside the gene matches: 6. The CDR3, as DNA: TGTGCCAGCAGCCCTTGGGACAGGTACCAAGAGACCCAGTACTTC. This encodes CASSPWDRYQETQYF.

The chain employs TRBV30 and TRBJ1-1; TRBD1 aligns across 7 bases. Trimming cost V 4 bases and J 5 bases; bases outside gene matches: 13. Looked up from germline, CDR1 is GTSNPN and CDR2 is SVGIG (reference sequence). The CDR3 is 15 residues long. CDR3 sequence (DNA): TGTGCCTGGAAAACCGCCGGGACAGCCGGTACTGAAGCTTTCTTT. It specifies CAWKTAGTAGTEAFF.

The chain has TRBV6-1 and TRBJ1-6; 8 bases line up with TRBD1. The junction had 5 bases not matched to a gene; V was cut back by 2 bases and J by 5 bases. This CDR3 is 16 amino acids long. CDR1 and CDR2 from the germline V gene are MNHNS and SASEGT. CDR3 loop: CASSEIGTGHNSPLHF. As DNA, the CDR3 is TGTGCCAGCAGTGAAATTGGGACAGGACATAATTCACCCCTCCACTTT.

Written as DNA, the CDR3 is TGTGCCAGCAGCTCTAGGGGAACGACAGGCAATGAGCAGTTCTTC. Translation: CASSSRGTTGNEQFF. The chain links TRBV7-9 to TRBJ2-1, with D perhaps matching TRBD1 (6 bases). Per the germline V gene, CDR1 is SEHNR and CDR2 is FQNEAQ (reference sequence). This CDR3 comprises 15 residues. The V end was cut by 4 bases, the J end by 6 bases, with 16 bases between.

The chain employs TRBV6-2 or TRBV6-3 and TRBJ2-5, with 8 bases lining up with TRBD2. The V gene's germline CDR1 is MNHEY and CDR2 SVGEGT. The CDR3 contains 16 residues. The trim removed 3 bases at V and 2 bases at J, leaving 8 bases unmatched. CDR3 in amino acids: CASSYLIGGEQETQYF. CDR3 DNA sequence: TGTGCCAGCAGTTATCTCATCGGGGGGGAACAAGAGACCCAGTACTTC.

V usage is TRBV14 and J usage is TRBJ1-2; TRBD1 agrees at 12 bases. V shed 2 bases, J shed 8 bases, and the junction held 6 bases outside the gene matches. This CDR3 spans 15 amino acids. Looked up from germline, CDR1 is SGHDN and CDR2 is FVKESK. The CDR3 DNA sequence: TGTGCCAGCAGCCAACCCGGGACAGGGGGCCTGGGCTACACCTTC. This encodes CASSQPGTGGLGYTF.

This sequence joins TRBV5-6 and TRBJ2-5, with D maybe TRBD2 (5 bases). Germline values: CDR1 SGHDT, CDR2 YYEEEE. Trimming took 0 bases from V and 0 from J, leaving 12 bases between them. The CDR3 runs 16 residues. CDR3: CASSLGRRRDQETQYF. The DNA for the CDR3 is TGTGCCAGCAGCTTGGGCCGAAGGCGGGACCAAGAGACCCAGTACTTC.

The chain links TRBV7-2 to TRBJ2-2; TRBD2 might be the D (5 bases). Germline CDR1 reads SGHTA; CDR2 reads FQGNSA. Between the trimmed V and J ends, which lost 3 bases and 2 bases, there was a span of 10 bases. The CDR3 loop spans 15 amino acids. The DNA for the CDR3 is TGTGCCAGCAGCTTTACCGGACTTAACACCGGGGAGCTGTTTTTT. Protein product: CASSFTGLNTGELFF.

This chain links TRBV20-1 with TRBJ2-6; TRBD1 is a possible D gene (5 bases). This CDR3 is 15 amino acids long. Per germline, CDR1 DFQATT and CDR2 SNEGSKA (reference sequence). The V and J ends lost 3 bases and 2 bases respectively, with 11 bases between them. The CDR3 region has the DNA TGCAGTGCTAGTCCGCAGGGCCCTGGGGCCAACGTCCTGACTTTC. Translation gives CSASPQGPGANVLTF.

This clone was recorded at least ten times. The chain recombines TRBV28 with TRBJ1-6; 9 bases match TRBD1. Germline loops: CDR1 MDHEN, CDR2 SYDVKM. The ends lost 7 bases at V and 10 bases at J; junction bases unmatched: 14. This CDR3 contains 16 residues. The CDR3 coding sequence is TGTGCCAGCATTGGGGACAGGGTCGGTAGAGGGTCACCCCTCCACTTT. This encodes CASIGDRVGRGSPLHF.

V usage is TRBV5-1 and J usage is TRBJ2-4; TRBD2 might be the D (6 bases). The CDR3 contains 12 residues. The germline gives CDR1 SGHRS, CDR2 YFSETQ. With 3 bases removed from V and 6 bases from J, the gap between germline ends came to 7 bases. CDR3 loop: CASSSEGNIQYF. CDR3 in DNA: TGCGCCAGCAGCTCGGAGGGAAACATTCAGTACTTC. Variable domain in full (rest from reference TRBV5-1 and TRBJ2-4): KAGVTQTPRYLIKTRGQQVTLSCSPISGHRSVSWYQQTPGQGLQFLFEYFSETQRNKGNFPGRFSGRQFSNSRSEMNVSTLELGDSALYLCASSSEGNIQYFGAGTRLSVL.

The chain joins TRBV18 to TRBJ2-1, with D perhaps matching TRBD1 (5 bases). Germline-derived CDR1 and CDR2 are KGHSH and LQKENI. Trimming shortened V by 3 bases and J by 1 base, and 13 bases separated the two germline ends. CDR3 length: 16 residues. CDR3 amino acids: CASSPKGALSYNEQFF. In nucleotides, the CDR3 is TGTGCCAGCTCACCCAAAGGGGCCCTATCCTACAATGAGCAGTTCTTC.

This clone was seen only a few times. The rearrangement links TRBV6-5 to TRBJ1-4, with 9 nucleotides matching TRBD1. From germline, CDR1 is MNHEY and CDR2 SVGAGI. This CDR3 has 14 amino acids. The ends lost 11 bases at V and 3 bases at J; junction bases unmatched: 7. The CDR3 nucleotides are TGTGCCTCGGGACAGGGAGGGCCTAATGAAAAACTGTTTTTT. As protein: CASGQGGPNEKLFF.

This clone was seen only once. The genes are TRBV3-1 (or the pseudogene TRBV3-2) and TRBJ2-1, with 7 bases lining up with TRBD2. This CDR3 is 16 amino acids long. V lost 10 bases to trimming and J lost 4 bases; unmatched junction nucleotides: 16. Germline CDR1 LGHDT, CDR2 YNNKEL (reference sequence). This chain's CDR3 is CANYFQGCGGYNEQFF. The DNA of the CDR3 is TGTGCCAATTACTTTCAGGGTTGCGGGGGTTACAATGAGCAGTTCTTC.

This chain uses TRBV5-5 with TRBJ2-7; TRBD1 agrees at 8 bases. Germline V gene data show CDR1 as SGHKS and CDR2 as YYEKEE (reference sequence). The CDR3 is 16 amino acids. Trimming at V came to 3 bases and at J to 2 bases, leaving 10 bases not matched to a gene. The CDR3 loop reads CASSSLGTGPTYEQYF. The CDR3, as DNA: TGTGCCAGCAGCTCCCTAGGGACAGGACCCACCTACGAGCAGTACTTC.

The V call is TRBV7-9, the J call TRBJ2-3; tentatively, D is TRBD2 (5 bases). CDR1 and CDR2 (germline): SEHNR, FQNEAQ (reference sequence). The V end was cut by 7 bases, the J end by 1 base, with 21 bases between. The CDR3 extends over 17 amino acids. CDR3 amino acids: CASTLGEGRYRTDTQYF. The CDR3 nucleotides are TGTGCCAGCACCCTAGGAGAGGGCCGGTACCGCACAGATACGCAGTATTTT.

V and J are TRBV4-1 and TRBJ1-3; a possible D gene is TRBD1 (5 bases). The germline CDR1 and CDR2 sequences are MGHRA and YSYEKL. There are 17 residues in the CDR3. Trimming removed 0 bases from V and 3 bases from J, with 15 bases in between. In DNA, the CDR3 is TGCGCCAGCAGCCAAGATCAATTCCAGGGCCTTGGAAACACCATATATTTT. This translates into CASSQDQFQGLGNTIYF.

V is TRBV15 and J is TRBJ2-2; 7 positions match TRBD1. Germline trimming cut 5 bases from V and 0 bases from J; bases unmatched to any gene: 3. Germline V lookup: CDR1 LNHNV, CDR2 YYDKDF (reference sequence). There are 15 residues in the CDR3. The CDR3 sequence is CATSSGGANTGELFF. CDR3 in DNA: TGTGCCACCAGCTCAGGGGGAGCGAACACCGGGGAGCTGTTTTTT.

V gene TRBV11-2 combines with J gene TRBJ2-1, with 10 bases identical to TRBD1. Trimming cost V 1 base and J 4 bases; bases outside gene matches: 1. The CDR3 contains 15 residues. Germline V gene sequence: CDR1 SGHAT, CDR2 FQNNGV. The CDR3 nucleotides read TGTGCCAGCAGCTTAGGGACAGGGGGATACAATGAGCAGTTCTTC. Translating it yields CASSLGTGGYNEQFF.

This clone was detected only once. The gene calls are TRBV5-8 and TRBJ2-2; 12 positions agree with TRBD1. The CDR3 runs 15 residues. CDR1 is SGHTS and CDR2 is YDEGEE in the germline V gene. With 3 bases clipped from V and 6 bases from J, the junction kept 3 bases outside the gene matches. CDR3 loop: CASSSGQGASGELFF. DNA of the CDR3: TGTGCCAGCAGCTCGGGACAGGGGGCCTCCGGGGAGCTGTTTTTT.

The J gene is TRBJ1-5, the V gene TRBV24-1; 7 nucleotides align to TRBD1. Germline V gives CDR1 KGHDR, CDR2 SFDVKD. V lost 4 bases and J lost 4; bases outside the gene matches: 18. The CDR3 has 19 residues. CDR3 DNA: TGTGCCACCAGTGACCAACCCGGGACAGCTCTAAACTTAAATCAGCCCCAGCATTTT. This codes for CATSDQPGTALNLNQPQHF.

Written as DNA, the CDR3 is TGTGCCAGCAGCTTGGGGGGACAGGGGGGAACTGAAGCTTTCTTT. This gives the protein CASSLGGQGGTEAFF. V is TRBV5-4 and J is TRBJ1-1; 11 nucleotides agree with TRBD1. Germline CDR1 reads SGHNT; CDR2 reads YYREEE (reference sequence). The CDR3 is 15 amino acids. V trimming: 0 bases; J trimming: 5 bases; junction bases outside the gene matches: 3.

The chain is built from TRBV4-1 and TRBJ2-1; 9 bases align to TRBD2. After removal of 4 bases from V and 5 bases from J, the junction contained 3 bases not matched to a gene. Germline V gives CDR1 MGHRA, CDR2 YSYEKL. The CDR3 is made up of 14 amino acids. The CDR3 DNA sequence: TGCGCCAGCAGCCGTGGCGGGGGGGACAATGAGCAGTTCTTC. Residues: CASSRGGGDNEQFF.

This chain joins TRBV29-1 and TRBJ2-3; 9 bases match TRBD1. Trimming at V came to 6 bases and at J to 2 bases, leaving 3 bases not matched to a gene. This CDR3 region has 13 residues. Germline lookup yields CDR1 SQVTM and CDR2 ANQGSEA. CDR3: CSVRTGATDTQYF. CDR3 bases: TGCAGCGTGAGGACAGGGGCCACAGATACGCAGTATTTT.

The CDR3 region is CASSPRLAGGSLSYNEQFF. The DNA for the CDR3 is TGTGCCAGCAGTCCCCGACTAGCGGGGGGCTCCCTCTCCTACAATGAGCAGTTCTTC. The rearrangement joins TRBV6-6 to TRBJ2-1; 13 nucleotides agree with TRBD2. V gave up 5 bases and J gave up 0 bases; unmatched junction bases: 10. This CDR3 is 19 amino acids long. Germline V gene sequence: CDR1 MNHNY, CDR2 SVGAGI (reference sequence).

V gene TRBV2 combines with J gene TRBJ2-1; 7 bases match TRBD1. This CDR3 contains 15 residues. The germline gives CDR1 SNHLY, CDR2 FYNNEI. V lost 4 bases, J lost 2 bases, and 5 bases stayed unmatched. The CDR3 sequence is CASSVGQDPYNEQFF. CDR3 nucleotides: TGTGCCAGCAGTGTCGGACAGGACCCCTACAATGAGCAGTTCTTC.

The V and J genes are TRBV7-6 and TRBJ2-5; D is uncertain. The CDR3 length is 15 residues. Germline V gene lookup returns CDR1 SGHVS and CDR2 FNYEAQ. V lost 0 bases to trimming and J lost 4 bases, with 12 bases between them. The CDR3 region has the DNA TGTGCCAGCAGCTTAGCAACCCCTGGCCCAGAGACCCAGTACTTC. Amino acid sequence: CASSLATPGPETQYF.

The chain combines TRBV3-1 (or the pseudogene TRBV3-2) with TRBJ2-3; weak D call: TRBD2 (5 bases). The germline V gene has CDR1 LGHDT and CDR2 YNNKEL (reference sequence). This CDR3 spans 15 amino acids. V was shortened by 2 bases and J by 3 bases, with 12 bases between the two germline ends. CDR3 sequence (DNA): TGTGCCAGCAGCCAAATGGAGGTTGCTACAGATACGCAGTATTTT. It codes for CASSQMEVATDTQYF.

The chain recombines TRBV19 with TRBJ1-1, with 8 nucleotides matching TRBD1. After removal of 1 base from V and 11 bases from J, the junction contained 6 bases not matched to a gene. From germline, CDR1 is LNHDA and CDR2 SQIVND (reference sequence). This CDR3 spans 13 amino acids. CDR3 nucleotide sequence: TGTGCCAGTAGTATAGCAGGGGGCGGATGGGCTTTCTTT. Translating gives CASSIAGGGWAFF.

Remarks on this clone: The same CDR3 is also encoded by other DNA sequences in this sample. The genes are TRBV18 and TRBJ1-1; 8 nucleotides match TRBD1. This CDR3 has 14 residues. V was pared by 3 bases and J by 1 base, with 1 base of the junction left unmatched. Germline CDR1 and CDR2: KGHSH and LQKENI. CDR3 region: CASSPGQGNTEAFF. The CDR3 DNA follows: TGTGCCAGCTCACCCGGACAGGGGAACACTGAAGCTTTCTTT.